Following are 24 T cell receptor beta chains from one sample sequenced in a study of cytomegalovirus exposure and HLA in healthy donors. A multiplex PCR was run with 60 Vbeta primers and 13 Jbeta primers. TCRdb keeps only in-frame clones here, not all; method: immunoSEQ multiplex PCR. Counted here are some 150,000 clones, 75% to 90% occurring once; the ten biggest clones make up less than 3.5%. Specimen: PBMCs. Receptors were obtained from a woman aged 25-40 years in good health and CMV-seronegative.

The CDR3 DNA sequence: TGTGCCAGCAGTGCTCAGGGCTCCACAGATACGCAGTATTTT. This gives the protein CASSAQGSTDTQYF. V usage is TRBV2 and J usage is TRBJ2-3; maybe TRBD1 (5 bases). Germline CDR1 and CDR2: SNHLY and FYNNEI. V was trimmed by 4 bases and J by 2 bases, leaving 10 bases between them. The length of the CDR3 is 14 residues. Full variable domain (rest looked up from reference TRBV2 and TRBJ2-3): EPEVTQTPSHQVTQMGQEVILRCVPISNHLYFYWYRQILGQKVEFLVSFYNNEISEKSEIFDDQFSVERPDGSNFTLKIRSTKLEDSAMYFCASSAQGSTDTQYFGPGTRLTVL.

The chain is built from TRBV27 and TRBJ2-3; D might be TRBD2 (6 bases). The CDR3 sequence is 19 residues long. CDR1 is MNHEY, CDR2 SMNVEV, per germline (reference sequence). V lost 1 base, J lost 1 base, and 21 bases lay in between. The CDR3 spells CASSLWVGRATRGTDTQYF. The CDR3 coding sequence is TGTGCCAGCAGTTTATGGGTCGGGAGAGCCACGAGGGGCACAGATACGCAGTATTTT.

J is TRBJ2-6 and V is TRBV7-6; 8 positions agree with TRBD1. The CDR3 is 16 amino acids. The germline CDR1 and CDR2 sequences are SGHVS and FNYEAQ. With V trimmed by 2 bases and J by 0 bases, 0 bases remained unmatched. CDR3 sequence reads: CASSLTGGSGANVLTF. The CDR3 DNA reads as TGTGCCAGCAGCTTAACAGGGGGCTCTGGGGCCAACGTCCTGACTTTC.

The chain is built from TRBV2 and TRBJ1-5; tentative D call: TRBD1 (6 bases). This CDR3 is 13 amino acids long. The germline V gene encodes CDR1 SNHLY and CDR2 FYNNEI. Trimming took off 5 bases at V and 5 bases at J, with 10 bases between the two ends. This CDR3 is CASSLPGDQPQHF. CDR3 nucleotides: TGTGCCAGCAGTTTGCCAGGGGATCAGCCCCAGCATTTT.

This clone was recorded a few times. The chain combines TRBV19 with TRBJ1-2; no definite D call. From germline, CDR1 is LNHDA and CDR2 SQIVND (reference sequence). There are 14 residues in the CDR3. Trimming took 3 bases from V and 4 from J, leaving 12 bases between them. CDR3 sequence reads: CASSIQGAAYGYTF. The CDR3 DNA reads TGTGCCAGTAGTATCCAAGGCGCGGCCTATGGCTACACCTTC.

V usage is TRBV11-2 and J usage is TRBJ2-7, with D perhaps matching TRBD1 (7 bases). In germline, CDR1 is SGHAT, CDR2 FQNNGV. V was pared by 1 base and J by 2 bases, with 12 bases between. The CDR3 runs to 15 residues. The CDR3 here is CASSLAAGGTYEQYF. The CDR3 DNA reads as TGTGCCAGCAGCTTAGCGGCAGGGGGGACCTACGAGCAGTACTTC.

V is TRBV19 and J is TRBJ2-7, with a weak D call TRBD1 (6 bases). The CDR3 totals 16 residues. Germline V lookup: CDR1 LNHDA, CDR2 SQIVND (reference sequence). V lost 6 bases, J lost 3 bases, and 21 bases lay in between. Here the CDR3 DNA reads TGTGCCAGTAGACGAAACGTACAGGGCCTGAACTACGAGCAGTACTTC. Its translation: CASRRNVQGLNYEQYF.

The CDR3, as DNA: TGTGCCAGCATCTCGGACACGAGCACTGAAGCTTTCTTT. It encodes CASISDTSTEAFF. The chain has TRBV25-1 and TRBJ1-1; tentatively, D is TRBD1 (5 bases). The CDR3 totals 13 residues. Trimming shortened V by 7 bases and J by 4 bases, and 13 bases separated the two germline ends. The germline V gene has CDR1 MGHDK and CDR2 SYGVNS.

This clone was detected a few times. CDR3 sequence: CASSQKMGEGAEAFF. DNA of the CDR3: TGCGCCAGCAGCCAAAAGATGGGTGAGGGTGCTGAAGCTTTCTTT. The chain couples TRBV4-1 to TRBJ1-1; D not resolved. CDR3 length: 15 amino acids. Germline V lookup: CDR1 MGHRA, CDR2 YSYEKL. The V end lost 2 bases, the J end lost 6 bases, and 16 bases lay between the germline ends.

As for this clone: One end of the junction does not line up with germline, which may come from a read error. The rearrangement uses TRBV9 and TRBJ2-1, with 8 bases matching TRBD2. CDR1 is SGDLS and CDR2 is YYNGEE in the germline V gene. This CDR3 contains 16 residues. The CDR3 here is CASSVPTSAEANGQFF. The DNA for the CDR3 is TGTGCCAGCAGCGTCCCGACTAGCGCCGAGGCCAATGGGCAGTTCTTC.

This clone was counted only a few times. The chain combines TRBV30 with TRBJ1-4; TRBD1 matches at 9 bases. CDR1 is GTSNPN and CDR2 is SVGIG in the germline V gene (reference sequence). The CDR3 totals 13 residues. J lost 6 bases, V lost 5 bases, and 4 bases had no gene match. The CDR3 nucleotides read TGTGCCTGGGAGGGACAGGGAGATGAAAAACTGTTTTTT. It yields the protein CAWEGQGDEKLFF.

This clone was observed a few times. This chain uses TRBV2 with TRBJ2-2; 9 bases map to TRBD2. Germline CDR1 reads SNHLY; CDR2 reads FYNNEI. V lost 5 bases, J lost 6 bases, and 4 bases stayed unmatched. The CDR3 consists of 14 residues. CDR3 sequence: CASSRSGRSGELFF. The CDR3 DNA follows: TGTGCCAGCAGTCGGAGCGGGAGGTCCGGGGAGCTGTTTTTT.

V gene TRBV1 combines with J gene TRBJ1-2; the table's TRBD1 call for D was not verified on the DNA. TRBV1 constitutes a pseudogene. The CDR3 length is 15 residues. CDR3 loop: CTSSQGAGGFYGYTF. In DNA, the CDR3 is TGCACCAGCAGCCAAGGAGCAGGGGGCTTCTATGGCTACACCTTC.

The chain carries TRBV6-6 and TRBJ2-7; 11 bases are a match to TRBD1. The germline V gene encodes CDR1 MNHNY and CDR2 SVGAGI (reference sequence). The CDR3 runs to 13 residues. J was trimmed by 7 bases and V by 6 bases; bases with no gene match: 5. The CDR3 here is CASSGQGAGEQYF. The CDR3 DNA sequence: TGTGCCAGCAGCGGACAGGGGGCGGGGGAGCAGTACTTC.

V is TRBV5-5 and J is TRBJ2-7; TRBD1 might be the D (5 bases). This CDR3 is built from 14 residues. V lost 1 base to trimming and J lost 1 base, with 9 bases between them. Germline V gene lookup returns CDR1 SGHKS and CDR2 YYEKEE (reference sequence). In nucleotides, the CDR3 is TGTGCCAGCAGCTTGACAGGTCCATCCTACGAGCAGTACTTC. As protein: CASSLTGPSYEQYF.

The rearrangement joins TRBV6-5 to TRBJ1-1; 7 bases line up with TRBD1. V lost 7 bases to trimming and J lost 7 bases; unmatched junction nucleotides: 6. The CDR3 totals 12 residues. Germline loops: CDR1 MNHEY, CDR2 SVGAGI. The CDR3 sequence is CASKRDSREAFF. As DNA, the CDR3 is TGTGCCAGCAAAAGGGACAGCCGTGAAGCTTTCTTT.

This clone was counted between two and nine times. The chain combines TRBV6-4 with TRBJ1-1; tentatively, D is TRBD1 (6 bases). The CDR3 length is 17 residues. With 0 bases removed from V and 4 bases from J, the gap between germline ends came to 18 bases. CDR1 is MRHNA and CDR2 is SNTAGT in the germline V gene. Written as DNA, the CDR3 is TGTGCCAGCAGTGACTCCTTCGATAGGCAGGGGAGCACTGAAGCTTTCTTT. This sequence encodes CASSDSFDRQGSTEAFF.

The chain joins TRBV5-1 to TRBJ2-3; TRBD2 aligns across 8 bases. From germline, CDR1 is SGHRS and CDR2 YFSETQ. After removal of 0 bases from V and 2 bases from J, the junction contained 14 bases not matched to a gene. The length of the CDR3 is 19 residues. The CDR3 region is CASSLVIAGGPRTTDTQYF. In nucleotides, the CDR3 is TGCGCCAGCAGCTTGGTTATCGCGGGAGGCCCTCGGACCACAGATACGCAGTATTTT.

This clone was seen just once. The J gene is TRBJ2-5, the V gene TRBV7-7, with D unresolved. The germline V gene has CDR1 SSHAT and CDR2 FNYEAQ (reference sequence). The V gene lost 5 bases and the J gene lost 5 bases, with 9 bases spanning the gap. The CDR3 contains 12 residues. DNA of the CDR3: TGTGCCAGCAGCCGCCGAGGCGAGACCCAGTACTTC. Translating it yields CASSRRGETQYF.

The chain recombines TRBV7-2 with TRBJ2-3; TRBD1 aligns across 9 bases. In germline, CDR1 is SGHTA, CDR2 FQGNSA. V was pared by 1 base and J by 3 bases, with 2 bases of the junction left unmatched. CDR3 length: 15 residues. The DNA of the CDR3 is TGTGCCAGCAGCTTAGTGGGACAGGGTACAGATACGCAGTATTTT. Translating gives CASSLVGQGTDTQYF.

Of note for this clone: Other DNA variants within this sample encode the same CDR3. This chain links TRBV19 with TRBJ1-5; TRBD1 matches at 9 bases. CDR1 is LNHDA, CDR2 SQIVND, per germline (reference sequence). This CDR3 is 14 amino acids long. The ends lost 6 bases at V and 2 bases at J; junction bases unmatched: 2. CDR3 bases: TGTGCCAGTAGCCGGGACAGGGGCAATCAGCCCCAGCATTTT. Protein sequence: CASSRDRGNQPQHF.

This clone was seen more than once but under ten times. The chain combines TRBV30 with TRBJ1-1; TRBD1 matches at 8 bases. V dropped 3 bases and J dropped 3; count of bases not matched to a gene: 6. This CDR3 is 14 amino acids long. The germline V gene has CDR1 GTSNPN and CDR2 SVGIG (reference sequence). As DNA, the CDR3 is TGTGCCTGGAGCGAGCGGACAGGGTACACTGAAGCTTTCTTT. Its translation is CAWSERTGYTEAFF. Variable domain in full (rest from reference TRBV30 and TRBJ1-1): SQTIHQWPATLVQPVGSPLSLECTVEGTSNPNLYWYRQAAGRGLQLLFYSVGIGQISSEVPQNLSASRPQDRQFILSSKKLLLSDSGFYLCAWSERTGYTEAFFGQGTRLTVV.

The genes are TRBV7-6 and TRBJ1-1; possible D gene TRBD1, 5 bases. The CDR3 has 14 amino acids. Germline V gene sequence: CDR1 SGHVS, CDR2 FNYEAQ. V was shortened by 3 bases and J by 6 bases, with 14 bases between the two germline ends. DNA for the CDR3: TGTGCCAGCAGCTTGAACCAGGGTATCGCTGAAGCTTTCTTT. Its protein product is CASSLNQGIAEAFF.

This chain uses TRBV30 with TRBJ1-6; tentatively, D is TRBD1 (6 bases). Germline CDR1 reads GTSNPN; CDR2 reads SVGIG (reference sequence). The V end was cut by 3 bases, the J end by 7 bases, with 16 bases between. This CDR3 is 15 amino acids long. The chain's CDR3 is CAWSLWGTSNSPLHF. In nucleotides, the CDR3 is TGTGCCTGGAGCCTATGGGGGACATCCAATTCACCCCTCCACTTT.